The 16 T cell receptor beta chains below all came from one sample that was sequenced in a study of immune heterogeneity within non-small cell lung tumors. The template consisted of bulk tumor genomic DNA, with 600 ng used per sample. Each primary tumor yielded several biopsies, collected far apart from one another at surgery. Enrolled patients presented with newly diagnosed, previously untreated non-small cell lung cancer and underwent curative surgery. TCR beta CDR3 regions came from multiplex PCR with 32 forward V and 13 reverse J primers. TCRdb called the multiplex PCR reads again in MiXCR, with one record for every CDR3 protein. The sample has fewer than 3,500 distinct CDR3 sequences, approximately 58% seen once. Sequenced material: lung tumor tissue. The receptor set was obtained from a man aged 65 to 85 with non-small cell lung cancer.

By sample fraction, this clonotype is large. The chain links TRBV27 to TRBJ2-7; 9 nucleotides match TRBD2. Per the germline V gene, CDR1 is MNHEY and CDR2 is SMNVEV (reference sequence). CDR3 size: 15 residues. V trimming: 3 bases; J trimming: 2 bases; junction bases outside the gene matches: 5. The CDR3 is CASSFAASGTYEQYF. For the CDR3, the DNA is TGTGCCAGCAGTTTTGCGGCTAGCGGGACCTACGAGCAGTACTTC.

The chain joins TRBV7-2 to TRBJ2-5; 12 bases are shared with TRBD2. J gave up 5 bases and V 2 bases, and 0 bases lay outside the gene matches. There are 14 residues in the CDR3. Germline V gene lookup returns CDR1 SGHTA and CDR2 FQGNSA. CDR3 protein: CASSLLAGGETQYF. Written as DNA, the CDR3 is TGTGCCAGCAGCTTACTAGCGGGAGGGGAGACCCAGTACTTC.

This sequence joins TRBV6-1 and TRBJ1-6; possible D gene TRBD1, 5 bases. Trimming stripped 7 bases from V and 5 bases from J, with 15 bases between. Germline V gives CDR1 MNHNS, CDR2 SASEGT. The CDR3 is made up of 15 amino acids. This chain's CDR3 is CASTLRDRDNSPLHF. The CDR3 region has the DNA TGTGCCAGCACTCTCCGGGACCGAGATAATTCACCCCTCCACTTT.

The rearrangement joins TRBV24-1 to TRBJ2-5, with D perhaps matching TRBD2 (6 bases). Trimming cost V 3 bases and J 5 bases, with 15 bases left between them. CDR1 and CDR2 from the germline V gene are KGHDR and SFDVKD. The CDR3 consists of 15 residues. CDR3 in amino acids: CATSDTEGYYETQYF. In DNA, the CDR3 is TGTGCCACCAGTGATACGGAGGGCTACTACGAGACCCAGTACTTC.

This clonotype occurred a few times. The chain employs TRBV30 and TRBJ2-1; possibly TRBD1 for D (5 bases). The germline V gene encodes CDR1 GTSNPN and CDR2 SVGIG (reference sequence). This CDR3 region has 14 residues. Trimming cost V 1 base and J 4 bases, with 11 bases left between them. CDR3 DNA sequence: TGTGCCTGGAGTGATGATAGGGGTTACAATGAGCAGTTCTTC. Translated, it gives CAWSDDRGYNEQFF.

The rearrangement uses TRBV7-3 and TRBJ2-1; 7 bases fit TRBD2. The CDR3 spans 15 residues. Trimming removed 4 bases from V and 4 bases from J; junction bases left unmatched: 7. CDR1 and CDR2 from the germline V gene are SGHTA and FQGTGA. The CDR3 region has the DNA TGTGCCAGCAGCTCCGAAGCGGGAAGATACAATGAGCAGTTCTTC. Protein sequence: CASSSEAGRYNEQFF.

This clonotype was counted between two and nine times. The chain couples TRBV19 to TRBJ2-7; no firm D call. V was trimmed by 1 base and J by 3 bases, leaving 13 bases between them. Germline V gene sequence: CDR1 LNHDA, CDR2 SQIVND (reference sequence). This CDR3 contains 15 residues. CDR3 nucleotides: TGTGCCAGTAGTATAGGAGTCACTTCCCTCTACGAGCAGTACTTC. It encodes CASSIGVTSLYEQYF.

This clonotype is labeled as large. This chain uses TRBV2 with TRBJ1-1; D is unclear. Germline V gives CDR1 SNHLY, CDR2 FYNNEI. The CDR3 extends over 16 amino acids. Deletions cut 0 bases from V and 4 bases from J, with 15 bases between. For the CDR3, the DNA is TGTGCCAGCAGTGAAGCGCGATCTAATCAGGTCACTGAAGCTTTCTTT. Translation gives CASSEARSNQVTEAFF.

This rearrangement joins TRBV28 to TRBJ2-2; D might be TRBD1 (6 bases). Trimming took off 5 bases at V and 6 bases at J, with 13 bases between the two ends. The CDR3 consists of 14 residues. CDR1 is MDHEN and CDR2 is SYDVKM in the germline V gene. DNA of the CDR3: TGTGCCAGCAGTCCTCATTCAGGGGCCGGGGAGCTGTTTTTT. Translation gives CASSPHSGAGELFF.

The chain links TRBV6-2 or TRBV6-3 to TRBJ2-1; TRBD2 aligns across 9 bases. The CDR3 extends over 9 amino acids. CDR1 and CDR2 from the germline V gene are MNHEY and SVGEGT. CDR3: CSAGGLQFF. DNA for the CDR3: TGTAGCGCGGGGGGGTTACAGTTCTTC.

Written as DNA, the CDR3 is TGTGCCAGTAGTATCTTTAGCGGGAGAATCAATGAGCAGTTCTTC. As protein: CASSIFSGRINEQFF. This sequence joins TRBV19 and TRBJ2-1; 9 nucleotides match TRBD2. This CDR3 contains 15 residues. CDR1 is LNHDA, CDR2 SQIVND, per germline (reference sequence). J gave up 6 bases and V 3 bases, and 6 bases lay outside the gene matches.

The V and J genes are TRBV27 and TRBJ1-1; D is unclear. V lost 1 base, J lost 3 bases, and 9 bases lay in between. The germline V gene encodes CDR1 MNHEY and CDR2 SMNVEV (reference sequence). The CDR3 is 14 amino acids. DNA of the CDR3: TGTGCCAGCAGTTTATTACGAGGGTACACTGAAGCTTTCTTT. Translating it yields CASSLLRGYTEAFF.

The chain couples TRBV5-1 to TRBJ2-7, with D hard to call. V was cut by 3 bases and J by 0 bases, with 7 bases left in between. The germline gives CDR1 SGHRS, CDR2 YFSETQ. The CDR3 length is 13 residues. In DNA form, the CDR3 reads TGCGCCAGCAGCTCTCCTAGCTCCTACGAGCAGTACTTC. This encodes CASSSPSSYEQYF.

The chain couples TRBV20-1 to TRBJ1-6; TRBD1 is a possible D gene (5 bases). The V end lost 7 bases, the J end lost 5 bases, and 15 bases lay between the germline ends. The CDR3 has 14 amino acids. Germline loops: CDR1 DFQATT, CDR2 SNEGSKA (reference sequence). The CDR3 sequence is CSGSRTGDNSPLHF. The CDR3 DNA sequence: TGCAGTGGTTCTCGCACAGGCGATAATTCACCCCTCCACTTT.

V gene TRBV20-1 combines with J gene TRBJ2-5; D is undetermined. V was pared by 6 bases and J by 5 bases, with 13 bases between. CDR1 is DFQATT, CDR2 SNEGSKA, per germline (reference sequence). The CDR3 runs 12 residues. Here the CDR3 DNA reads TGCAGTGCCACCCCCAGCTGGGAGACCCAGTACTTC. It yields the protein CSATPSWETQYF.

The CDR3 DNA reads TGTGCCACTTTCAGGGCAGGCATCAGGGAGACCCAGTACTTC. This translates into CATFRAGIRETQYF. The chain joins TRBV19 to TRBJ2-5; possibly TRBD1 for D (5 bases). Germline-derived CDR1 and CDR2 are LNHDA and SQIVND (reference sequence). CDR3 length: 14 residues. V was shortened by 10 bases and J by 5 bases, with 20 bases between the two germline ends.